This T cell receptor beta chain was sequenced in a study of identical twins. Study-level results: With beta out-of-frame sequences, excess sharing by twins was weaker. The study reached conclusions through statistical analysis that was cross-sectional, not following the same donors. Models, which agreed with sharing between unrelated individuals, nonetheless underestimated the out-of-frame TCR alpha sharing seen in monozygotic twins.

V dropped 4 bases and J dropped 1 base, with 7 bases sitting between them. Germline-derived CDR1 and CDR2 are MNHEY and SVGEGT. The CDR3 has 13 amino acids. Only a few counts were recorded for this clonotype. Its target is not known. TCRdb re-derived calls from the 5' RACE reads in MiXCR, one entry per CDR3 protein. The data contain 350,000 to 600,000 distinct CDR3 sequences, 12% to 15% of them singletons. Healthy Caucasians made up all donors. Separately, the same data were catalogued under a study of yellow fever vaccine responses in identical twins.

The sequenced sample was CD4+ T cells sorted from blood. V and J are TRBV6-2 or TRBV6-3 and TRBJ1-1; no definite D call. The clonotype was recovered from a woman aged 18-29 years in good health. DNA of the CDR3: TGTGCCAGCAGTTGGTCCCCGAACACTGAAGCTTTCTTT. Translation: CASSWSPNTEAFF.